The clone carrying this T cell receptor (beta chain) has a handful of counts. The antigen is unknown. This record comes from a study of cytomegalovirus exposure and HLA in healthy donors. Germline lookup yields CDR1 LNHDA and CDR2 SQIVND (reference sequence). V lost 4 bases to trimming and J lost 4 bases; unmatched junction nucleotides: 10. The CDR3 covers 16 residues. With 60 Vbeta and 13 Jbeta primers, the PCR was carried out. The data were produced by immunoSEQ multiplex PCR, yet TCRdb's version contains in-frame clones alone and is incomplete. The sample holds roughly 170,000 clones, less than 80% seen once. Points from the study as a whole: Sequencing artifact likely explains a cluster of highly shared sequence variants.

This receptor was taken from a female donor in good health and CMV-seronegative. This chain uses TRBV19 with TRBJ1-2, with 9 nucleotides matching TRBD1. Sequencing used PBMCs. The CDR3 bases are TGTGCCAGTAGTACGGACACAGGGGGCGTTTTCTATGGCTACACCTTC. This codes for CASSTDTGGVFYGYTF. The complete variable domain, with remaining parts taken from reference TRBV19 and TRBJ1-2, reads DGGITQSPKYLFRKEGQNVTLSCEQNLNHDAMYWYRQDPGQGLRLIYYSQIVNDFQKGDIAEGYSVSREKKESFPLTVTSAQKNPTAFYLCASSTDTGGVFYGYTFGSGTRLTVV.